This TCR beta chain was documented in a study of T cells after yellow fever vaccination. Regarding the study as a whole: Abundant clonotypes from the bulk population could get into FACS-sorted repertoires as contaminants.

TCRdb re-analysed the 5' RACE reads in MiXCR, keeping a single row per CDR3 protein. The sample records over 300,000 distinct CDR3 sequences, around 4% being singletons. There are many counts of this clonotype. The antigen is undetermined. CDR1 and CDR2 (germline): SEHNR, FQNEAQ (reference sequence). CDR3 length: 13 residues. V dropped 4 bases and J dropped 6 bases, with 9 bases sitting between them. This clonotype was sampled from a man younger than 30 who received the YFV17D yellow fever vaccine. The gene calls are TRBV7-9 and TRBJ2-2; either TRBD1 or TRBD2 may supply D (6 bases each). This material consisted of PBMCs, taken on the day of the yellow fever booster vaccination. The CDR3 nucleotides are TGTGCCAGCAGCTACGGGGGCCCCGGGGAGCTGTTTTTT. It codes for CASSYGGPGELFF.